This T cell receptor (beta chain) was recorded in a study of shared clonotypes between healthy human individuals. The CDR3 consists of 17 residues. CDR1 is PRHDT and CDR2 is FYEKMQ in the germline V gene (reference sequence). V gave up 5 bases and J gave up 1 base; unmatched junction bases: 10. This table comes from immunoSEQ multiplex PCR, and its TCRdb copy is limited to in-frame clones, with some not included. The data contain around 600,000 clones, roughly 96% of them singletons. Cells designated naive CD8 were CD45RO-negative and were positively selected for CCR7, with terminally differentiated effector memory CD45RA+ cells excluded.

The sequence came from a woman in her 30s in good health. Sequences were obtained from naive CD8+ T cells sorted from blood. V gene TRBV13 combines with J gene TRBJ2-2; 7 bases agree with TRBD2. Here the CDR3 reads CASSPLGEGRNTGELFF. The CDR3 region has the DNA TGTGCCAGCAGCCCTTTAGGGGAGGGAAGGAACACCGGGGAGCTGTTTTTT.